This note documents a single T cell receptor beta chain sequence. Its antigen is unidentified. The protocol was immunoSEQ multiplex PCR, while the TCRdb copy is restricted to in-frame clones and leaves out a portion. The sample consists of over 85,000 clones, around 82% of them appearing once. These data are taken from a study of Ad26.COV2.S vaccination and SARS-CoV-2 variants. V was clipped by 6 bases and J by 1 base, with 12 bases between them. CDR3 length equals 14 residues. Germline V gives CDR1 LNHDA, CDR2 SQIVND (reference sequence). Overall study results and limits: Researchers reported similar non-spike TCR breadth in vaccine and placebo recipients.

The V gene is TRBV19, the J gene TRBJ2-5, with D possibly TRBD2 on 6 matching bases. This receptor was obtained from a human donor who had recovered from COVID-19. Sample: peripheral blood, taken after recovery from COVID-19. In DNA form, the CDR3 reads TGTGCCAGTAGAGCGGGCCACAGCCAAGAGACCCAGTACTTC. It encodes CASRAGHSQETQYF.